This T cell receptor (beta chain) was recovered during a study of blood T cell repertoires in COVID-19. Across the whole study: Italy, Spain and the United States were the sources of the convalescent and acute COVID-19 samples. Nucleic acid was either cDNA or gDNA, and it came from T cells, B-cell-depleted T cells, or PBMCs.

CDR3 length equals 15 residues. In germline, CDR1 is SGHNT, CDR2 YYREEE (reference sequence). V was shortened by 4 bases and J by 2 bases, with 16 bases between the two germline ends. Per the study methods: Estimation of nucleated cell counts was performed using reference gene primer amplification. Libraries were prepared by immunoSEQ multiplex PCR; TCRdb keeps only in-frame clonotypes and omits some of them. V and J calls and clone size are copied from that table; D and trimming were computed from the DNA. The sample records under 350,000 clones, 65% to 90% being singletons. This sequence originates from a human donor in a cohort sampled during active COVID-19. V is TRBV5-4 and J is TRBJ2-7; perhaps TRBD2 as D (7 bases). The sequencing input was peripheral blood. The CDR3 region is CASSRTRGGTYEQYF. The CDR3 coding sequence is TGTGCCAGCAGCCGGACACGCGGGGGCACCTACGAGCAGTACTTC.